The present T cell receptor beta chain was sequenced within a study of blood T cell repertoires in COVID-19. For the study at large: COVID-19 samples, acute and convalescent, were from the United States, Italy and Spain. PBMCs, B-cell-depleted T cells, or T cells were the source of the cDNA or gDNA that made up the material.

In the study's own analysis: Reference gene primer amplification gave nucleated cell count estimates. Assay: immunoSEQ multiplex PCR; the TCRdb copy retains only in-frame clones and omits some. V, J and clone size are those of that table, while D and trimming were read from the DNA. The table shows about 150,000 clones, with roughly nine tenths occurring only once. The CDR3 spans 16 residues. The germline V gene has CDR1 SGDLS and CDR2 YYNGEE. V was shortened by 2 bases and J by 2 bases, with 11 bases between the two germline ends. During active infection, Seattle patients enrolled and were then monitored through disease.

Material for sequencing was peripheral blood. This clonotype was obtained from a man in his late teens or twenties with COVID-19, enrolled during active disease. This chain uses TRBV9 with TRBJ2-6; D possibly corresponds to TRBD1 (5 bases). The CDR3 reads CASSVLQGPGANVLTF. As DNA, the CDR3 is TGTGCCAGCAGCGTGCTTCAGGGCCCTGGGGCCAACGTCCTGACTTTC.